This TCR beta chain appears in the sequencing data of a study of T cell responses to AZD1222 COVID-19 vaccine. A note on this clone: Its antigen remains unknown.

Some clones are missing from TCRdb's copy, which holds only in-frame ones; the method was immunoSEQ multiplex PCR. Counted here are approximately 140,000 clones, about 92% occurring once; the ten biggest clones make up around 1.9%. Findings and limits, study-wide: Among spike-specific TCRs, nearly half reportedly target unmutated variant regions. The peak T cell response came first, and repertoires were sampled only after it. The donor group comprised mostly white British people and more females; the analysis possibly underestimated clonal diversity.

The V and J ends lost 8 bases and 4 bases, in that order; junction bases with no gene match: 13. This CDR3 has 15 residues. Germline V CDR1 and CDR2: MNHEY, SMNVEV (reference sequence). The TCR comes from an adult in good health. This chain links TRBV27 with TRBJ1-2; the match to TRBD1 covers 7 bases. The sequencing here drew on peripheral blood, taken on day 0 of AZD1222 vaccination. The CDR3 coding sequence is TGTGCCAGCGGAGATTACAGGGGAGTAAGCTATGGCTACACCTTC. Protein sequence: CASGDYRGVSYGYTF.